What follows describes a single T cell receptor beta chain. Its antigen has not been determined. One base away there is no much larger clone; base qualities are not given. Trimming takes 5 bases from V and 5 bases from J, and the germline ends sit 15 bases apart. The cysteine opens and the phenylalanine closes a CDR3 of 14 amino acids. Left in the record is the CDR3 DNA by itself, 42 bases read in frame from the first base. CDR1 and CDR2 were assigned from the germline V gene as MGHRA and YSYEKL. What the time point label conveys for this sample: baseline before first vaccination. Samples from vaccinated people were obtained from the UK trials COV001 and COV002, which included a single-blind randomized controlled phase 2/3 trial of AZD1222 (ChAdOx1 nCoV-19) in healthy adults. Trial participant PBMC samples were collected at day 0 and day 28 after the second dose for TCRbeta chain sequencing. The entry originates in a study of T cell responses to AZD1222 COVID-19 vaccine (dated by TCRdb to about 2021). Notes on the research overall: Because spike-specific TCR depth and breadth did not differ between the two schedules, AZD1222 recipients who got a second dose at roughly 4 weeks were pooled with those who got a second dose at roughly 12 weeks. Trial participants were enrolled into age subgroups of 18-55, 56-69 and 70-plus years, which contained about 150, 27 and 61 TCR-sequenced participants, respectively. TCR sequencing covered more than 230 trial participants: nearly 210 given two doses of AZD1222 and around 26 given two doses of MenACWY control vaccine.

Overall results and qualifications from the work: In the small 56-69-year group, the increase in depth fell short of significance, most likely because of low power. Because no day 14 peak-response samples were available, the repertoires could be characterized only after the peak T cell response. CD4 TCRs associated with the vaccine covered the entire spike protein, and the dominant responses were in regions 160-218 and 743-854. Only a handful of AZD1222 recipients were SARS-CoV-2 seropositive at baseline, limiting conclusions about previously exposed vaccinees. Nearly half of unique spike-specific TCRs reportedly recognized epitopes outside regions mutated in the B.1.351 and B.1.1.7 variants. Most participants were white British and females outnumbered males, and the authors suggested that clonal diversity may have been underestimated. After two AZD1222 doses, both the breadth and the depth of spike-specific TCRs were significantly higher than at day 0 and than in MenACWY recipients.

The CDR3 regions of human TCRbeta chains were subjected to immunosequencing. In the paper's pipeline: TCRs in the repertoires were matched against a reference library of SARS-CoV-2-specific TCRs that had been generated with the MIRA antigen-specificity platform. Breadth was defined as the fraction of unique TCRs that were SARS-CoV-2-associated. Depth was defined as the fraction of total T cells that were SARS-CoV-2-associated. Using the MIRA data, each spike-specific TCR was assigned both to the spike region to which the TCR was reactive and to a CD4 or CD8 class. Log10-transformed breadth and depth values were compared by one-way ANOVA with Sidak's multiple comparisons tests. TCRdb re-hosts the immuneACCESS table, in-frame sequences only. Its copies lack some clones; in the studies checked, an unresolved V gene accounts for under half of them, and the cause for the rest is not known. V, J and clone size are those of that table, while D and trimming were read from the DNA. In all, the sample holds about 140,000 clones, and about 87% of those were seen once. The top ten clonotypes cover 5.5% of the sample.

The rearranged segments are TRBV4-1 and TRBJ1-1; a tentative D match to TRBD1 spans 5 bases. The TCR was taken from an adult in good health. The input for sequencing was peripheral blood, taken on day 0 of AZD1222 vaccination. The CDR3 protein sequence reads: CASSGEGSGTEAFF. The nucleotides read TGCGCCAGCAGCGGAGAGGGGTCCGGGACTGAAGCTTTCTTT.